The sequence of this T cell receptor (beta chain) was determined in a study of technical replicates of blood from several donors. Clones were read by immunoSEQ multiplex PCR, and TCRdb kept only the in-frame ones, dropping some. Of tens of thousands of clones listed, around 97% are singletons. This clone was seen just once. The clonotype comes from a human donor in good health. The source material was T cells isolated from PBMCs.

The CDR3 is CASSLDRNYGYTF. In DNA form, the CDR3 reads TGCGCCAGCAGTCTGGACAGAAACTATGGCTACACCTTC. V and J are TRBV10-1 and TRBJ1-2, with a tentative D call TRBD1 (6 bases). CDR3 length equals 13 residues. Deletions cut 5 bases from V and 2 bases from J, with 9 bases between. CDR1 WNHNN and CDR2 SYGVQD come from the germline V gene (reference sequence).